Listed below are T cell receptor beta chains from one sample, sequenced in a study of T-cell memory formation after mild COVID-19. In TCRdb, the 5' RACE reads were re-called with MiXCR into one record per CDR3 protein. In the table there are 450,000 or so distinct CDR3 sequences, around a quarter of which are singletons. What was sequenced was PBMCs or a T cell subset sorted from them (not recorded which). The receptors were sampled from an adult woman who had mild COVID-19 (a few samples of this study predate the infection). Cell type and time point are not known. CDR3s include the opening cysteine and the closing phenylalanine or tryptophan. D genes are given only for firm matches. Clone sizes are given selectively: once, few, many, or a class where the clone is expanded.

>-|TRBV2|few|TRBJ2-2
CASGAVGRGGELFF
TGTGCCAGCGGGGCAGTAGGCAGGGGCGGGGAGCTGTTTTTT
>-|TRBV5-1|-|TRBJ2-5
CASSNRVMGETQYF
TGCGCCAGCAGCAACAGGGTCATGGGAGAGACCCAGTACTTC
>TRBD2|TRBV5-6|few|TRBJ2-3
CASSFLPSGGRADTQYF
TGTGCCAGCAGCTTCTTACCTAGCGGAGGAAGGGCAGATACGCAGTATTTT
>-|TRBV7-9|-|TRBJ2-1
CASSFGVTVHNEQFF
TGTGCCAGCAGCTTTGGGGTGACAGTCCACAATGAGCAGTTCTTC
>TRBD1|TRBV7-9|-|TRBJ1-5
CASSYRTGGVDQPQHF
TGTGCCAGCAGCTACCGGACAGGGGGTGTGGATCAGCCCCAGCATTTT
>-|TRBV20-1|few|TRBJ1-2
CSARVGYGYTF
TGCAGTGCTAGAGTAGGGTATGGCTACACCTTC
>-|TRBV4-3|-|TRBJ2-3
CASSRSPSVPSTDTQYF
TGCGCCAGCAGCCGATCGCCTAGCGTACCTAGCACAGATACGCAGTATTTT
>-|TRBV9|-|TRBJ2-7
CASSAGLAYEQYF
TGTGCCAGCAGCGCGGGACTGGCCTACGAGCAGTACTTC
>TRBD2|TRBV7-2|few|TRBJ2-1
CASSLGLAGGHEQFF
TGTGCCAGCAGCTTGGGACTAGCGGGAGGGCATGAGCAGTTCTTC
>TRBD2|TRBV24-1|-|TRBJ2-1
CATSGGLAGAESDEQFF
TGTGCCACCAGTGGGGGACTAGCGGGGGCCGAGTCCGATGAGCAGTTCTTC
>-|TRBV20-1|few|TRBJ1-3
CSARDGKNSGNTIYF
TGCAGTGCTAGAGATGGAAAAAACTCTGGAAACACCATATATTTT
>TRBD2|TRBV5-5|few|TRBJ2-4
CASSSIKAGGIQYF
TGTGCCAGCAGCTCGATTAAAGCGGGAGGCATTCAGTACTTC
>-|TRBV20-1|-|TRBJ1-5
CSARAANQPQHF
TGCAGTGCTAGAGCGGCCAATCAGCCCCAGCATTTT
>-|TRBV29-1|-|TRBJ2-7
CSVDPSWAGRRYEQYF
TGCAGCGTTGATCCAAGTTGGGCCGGACGGCGCTACGAGCAGTACTTC
>TRBD2|TRBV24-1|few|TRBJ2-3
CATSDLARTSGDPTDTQYF
TGTGCCACCAGTGATCTCGCTCGGACTAGCGGGGATCCCACAGATACGCAGTATTTT
>TRBD2|TRBV20-1|-|TRBJ2-5
CSAVGLGSRGGRKETQYF
TGCAGTGCTGTGGGGCTGGGCTCTCGCGGGGGTAGGAAGGAGACCCAGTACTTC